The 9 T cell receptor beta chains reported below all come from one sample, sequenced in a study of technical replicates of blood from a handful of donors. TCRdb's table, derived via immunoSEQ multiplex PCR, lists solely in-frame clones and lacks some. Of 75,000 to 95,000 clones listed, around 96% are singletons. The sequenced material came from T cells isolated from PBMCs. The receptors derive from a human donor in good health.

The chain employs TRBV20-1 and TRBJ2-1; D remains unclear. Germline loops: CDR1 DFQATT, CDR2 SNEGSKA (reference sequence). The CDR3 has 10 residues. Between the trimmed V and J ends, which lost 5 bases and 6 bases, there was a span of 5 bases. The CDR3 reads CSARLNEQFF. CDR3 coding DNA: TGCAGTGCTCGACTCAATGAGCAGTTCTTC.

This rearrangement joins TRBV19 to TRBJ1-4, with 8 bases matching TRBD1. This CDR3 region has 13 residues. Trimming at V came to 10 bases and at J to 8 bases, leaving 9 bases not matched to a gene. The V gene's germline CDR1 is LNHDA and CDR2 SQIVND (reference sequence). CDR3 in amino acids: CATQGQGLEKLFF. The CDR3 coding sequence is TGTGCCACCCAAGGACAGGGCCTAGAAAAACTGTTTTTT.

A single count supports this clone. This chain uses TRBV13 with TRBJ2-7, with 8 bases that match TRBD1. The CDR3 length is 17 residues. Germline V CDR1 and CDR2: PRHDT, FYEKMQ (reference sequence). With 1 base clipped from V and 0 bases from J, the junction kept 8 bases outside the gene matches. CDR3 nucleotides: TGTGCCAGCAGCTTAGTGGAAGGACAGGGCAGCTCCTACGAGCAGTACTTC. It yields the protein CASSLVEGQGSSYEQYF.

This chain links TRBV19 with TRBJ2-7; TRBD1 might be the D (6 bases). Trimming stripped 4 bases from V and 2 bases from J, with 12 bases between. The CDR3 runs to 14 residues. CDR1 and CDR2 (germline): LNHDA, SQIVND (reference sequence). The CDR3 nucleotides are TGTGCCAGTAGTAGGAAACAGGGTACCTACGAGCAGTACTTC. It encodes CASSRKQGTYEQYF.

The CDR3 DNA reads as TGTGCCAGCAGTTACTCTGAGGGAGACTACAATGAGCAGTTCTTC. Translating gives CASSYSEGDYNEQFF. The rearrangement uses TRBV6-5 and TRBJ2-1; TRBD2 might be the D (5 bases). The CDR3 runs 15 residues. From germline, CDR1 is MNHEY and CDR2 SVGAGI. Trimming removed 0 bases from V and 3 bases from J, with 9 bases in between.

J is TRBJ2-3 and V is TRBV23-1; 8 positions agree with TRBD1. TRBV23-1 is treated as an ORF (open reading frame) with a function not yet certain. J gave up 2 bases and V 4 bases, and 5 bases lay outside the gene matches. This CDR3 has 15 amino acids. CDR3 residues: CASSPRDRNTDTQYF. CDR3 sequence (DNA): TGCGCCAGCAGTCCCCGGGACAGGAACACAGATACGCAGTATTTT.

This CDR3 reads CASRLRWGPENTEAFF. The CDR3 coding sequence is TGTGCCAGCAGATTAAGGTGGGGCCCGGAGAACACTGAAGCTTTCTTT. The V gene is TRBV28, the J gene TRBJ1-1, with D perhaps TRBD1 (5 bases). Between the trimmed V and J ends, which lost 6 bases and 1 base, there was a span of 18 bases. This CDR3 is built from 16 residues. Germline V gives CDR1 MDHEN, CDR2 SYDVKM.

The chain is built from TRBV28 and TRBJ1-5; the D gene is possibly TRBD1 (6 bases). The ends were cut back, 5 bases at V and 1 base at J, with 12 bases in the middle. Germline V CDR1 and CDR2: MDHEN, SYDVKM. The CDR3 loop spans 15 amino acids. DNA of the CDR3: TGTGCCAGCAGTGGTGACAGGTCGAGCAATCAGCCCCAGCATTTT. Residues: CASSGDRSSNQPQHF.

V is TRBV5-1 and J is TRBJ1-1; TRBD1 might be the D (5 bases). Trimming stripped 1 base from V and 3 bases from J, with 13 bases between. The CDR3 sequence is 15 residues long. Germline CDR1 is SGHRS and CDR2 is YFSETQ. The CDR3 sequence: CASSLQGTPDTEAFF. The CDR3 nucleotides read TGCGCCAGCAGCTTGCAGGGAACCCCAGACACTGAAGCTTTCTTT.